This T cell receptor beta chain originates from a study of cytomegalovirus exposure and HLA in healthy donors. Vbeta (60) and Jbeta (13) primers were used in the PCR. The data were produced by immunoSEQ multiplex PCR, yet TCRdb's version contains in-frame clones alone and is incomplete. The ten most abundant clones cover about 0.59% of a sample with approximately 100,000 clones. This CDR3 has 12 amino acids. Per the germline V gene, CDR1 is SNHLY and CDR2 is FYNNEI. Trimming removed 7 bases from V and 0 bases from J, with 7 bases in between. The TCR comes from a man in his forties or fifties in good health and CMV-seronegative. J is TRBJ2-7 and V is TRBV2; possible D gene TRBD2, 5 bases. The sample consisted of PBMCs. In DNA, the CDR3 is TGTGCCAGCAAGGACTTCTCCTACGAGCAGTACTTC. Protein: CASKDFSYEQYF.